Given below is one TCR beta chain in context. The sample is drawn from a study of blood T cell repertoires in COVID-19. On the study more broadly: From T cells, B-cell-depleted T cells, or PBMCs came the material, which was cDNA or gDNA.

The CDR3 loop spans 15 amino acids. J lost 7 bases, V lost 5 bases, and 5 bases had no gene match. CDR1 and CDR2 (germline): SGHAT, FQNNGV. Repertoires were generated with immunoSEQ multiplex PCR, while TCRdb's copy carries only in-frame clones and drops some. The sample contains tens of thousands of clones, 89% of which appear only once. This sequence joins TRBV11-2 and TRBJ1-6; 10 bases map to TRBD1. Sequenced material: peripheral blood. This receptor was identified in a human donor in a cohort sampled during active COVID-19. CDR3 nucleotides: TGTGCCAGCAGCGGAAGGGACAGGGGAAATTCACCCCTCCACTTT. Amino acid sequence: CASSGRDRGNSPLHF.